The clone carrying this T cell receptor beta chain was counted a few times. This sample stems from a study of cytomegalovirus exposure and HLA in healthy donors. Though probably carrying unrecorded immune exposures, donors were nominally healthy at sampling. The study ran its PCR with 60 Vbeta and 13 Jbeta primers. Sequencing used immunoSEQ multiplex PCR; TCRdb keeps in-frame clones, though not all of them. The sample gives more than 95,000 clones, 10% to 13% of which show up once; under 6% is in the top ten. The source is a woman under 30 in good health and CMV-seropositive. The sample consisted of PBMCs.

CDR3 protein: CLIRRVSEAFF. The CDR3 DNA sequence: TGCCTAATCCGGCGGGTGTCTGAAGCTTTCTTT. J is TRBJ1-1 and V is TRBV20-1; D gene ambiguous. The germline V gene has CDR1 DFQATT and CDR2 SNEGSKA (reference sequence). The CDR3 has 11 residues.